Described below is a single T cell receptor (beta chain) sequence and its context. Methods used by the authors: Estimation of nucleated cell counts was performed using reference gene primer amplification. Measured with immunoSEQ multiplex PCR; TCRdb has only the in-frame clones, and not every one. For V, J and clone size, that table is used; D and trimming come from the DNA. Of about 21,000 clones listed, approximately 90% were seen once; the top ten hold approximately 20%. This sample was taken from a study of blood T cell repertoires in COVID-19. In the study overall: COVID-19 samples collected from the United States, Italy and Spain covered acute and convalescent phases. Sample material is recorded as cDNA or gDNA derived from T cells, B-cell-depleted T cells, or PBMCs.

V was cut by 2 bases and J by 2 bases, with 19 bases left in between. The V gene's germline CDR1 is SGHDN and CDR2 FVKESK. The CDR3 consists of 17 residues. V is TRBV14 and J is TRBJ2-7; tentative D call: TRBD2 (7 bases). Sequenced sample: peripheral blood. The sequence was collected from a man aged 70-80 years with active COVID-19. This CDR3 is CASSQMGGLGRAYEQYF. The CDR3 DNA follows: TGTGCCAGCAGCCAAATGGGGGGGCTCGGGAGAGCCTACGAGCAGTACTTC.